These T cell receptor beta chains were read from a single sample in a study of cytomegalovirus exposure and HLA in healthy donors. Measured with immunoSEQ multiplex PCR; TCRdb has only the in-frame clones, and not every one. The sample consists of 150,000 to 200,000 clones, just under 80% of them appearing once. Specimen: PBMCs. These TCRs come from a woman in her twenties or thirties in good health and CMV-seronegative. Each CDR3 is given with its conserved first and last residue. Fields, in order: V gene, clone size, J gene, D gene, CDR3 DNA, CDR3 protein. A D gene is named only where the DNA matches it firmly. Clone size appears in some rows only: once, few, many, or a class for an expanded clone.

>TRBV6-5|.|TRBJ2-1|TRBD2
TGTGCCAGCACCTCTAGCGGGGGGGCCTACAATGAGCAGTTCTTC
CASTSSGGAYNEQFF
>TRBV4-2|.|TRBJ1-5|.
TGTGCCAGCACCCAAGGGCAGGATAGCAATCAGCCCCAGCATTTT
CASTQGQDSNQPQHF
>TRBV27|.|TRBJ2-7|TRBD2
TGTGCCAGCAGTTTACGCCCTAGCGGGGGGGCGGAGGAGCAGTACTTC
CASSLRPSGGAEEQYF
>TRBV19|.|TRBJ1-1|TRBD1
TGTGCCAGTAGCTCCAGGGGGTCGGGGACTGAAGCTTTCTTT
CASSSRGSGTEAFF
>TRBV5-1|.|TRBJ2-3|.
TGCGCCAGCAGCTTGGGGCAAGATACGCAGTATTTT
CASSLGQDTQYF
>TRBV9|.|TRBJ2-5|.
TGTGCCAGCAGCCCAAGAGTCCAAGAGACCCAGTACTTC
CASSPRVQETQYF
>TRBV30|.|TRBJ2-7|.
TGTGCCTCTCTCAACAGGGTTTCCTACGAGCAGTACTTC
CASLNRVSYEQYF
>TRBV7-9|once|TRBJ2-2|.
TGTGCCAGCAGCTTGGCCCTTTATACCGGGGAGCTGTTTTTT
CASSLALYTGELFF
>TRBV5-4|.|TRBJ2-1|TRBD1
TGTGCCAGCAGCTTGGAGGGGACAGGGGTGCATGAGCAGTTCTTC
CASSLEGTGVHEQFF
>TRBV30|once|TRBJ2-3|TRBD2
TGTGCCTGGACTAGCGGAACTAGCACAGATACGCAGTATTTT
CAWTSGTSTDTQYF
>TRBV6-6|.|TRBJ1-6|.
TGTGCCAGCAGTCCCTTGTCCGGGCAGGGAGGGTCACCCCTCCACTTT
CASSPLSGQGGSPLHF
>TRBV5-1|.|TRBJ2-1|TRBD2
TGCGCCAGCAGCTCGGGACTAGCGGGGGCTAATGAGCAGTTCTTC
CASSSGLAGANEQFF
>TRBV7-2|.|TRBJ1-1|.
TGTGCCAGCAGCTTAGTCAGGGCGGGGAGCACTGAAGCTTTCTTT
CASSLVRAGSTEAFF
>TRBV7-3|.|TRBJ1-1|TRBD1
TGTGCCAGCAGCTTAATGTCAGGGGGCCTCACTGAAGCTTTCTTT
CASSLMSGGLTEAFF
>TRBV9|.|TRBJ1-6|.
TGTGCCAGCAGCTTTGGGAAGGGGCAAAATTCACCCCTCCACTTT
CASSFGKGQNSPLHF
>TRBV10-2|.|TRBJ2-1|TRBD2
TGCGCCAGCAGTGAGTCCGAGGCGGGGGTCGTCTCCTACAATGAGCAGTTCTTC
CASSESEAGVVSYNEQFF
>TRBV30|.|TRBJ2-7|.
TGTGCCTGGAGTGTCGGCAGGGTAGTTTCCTACGAGCAGTACTTC
CAWSVGRVVSYEQYF
>TRBV20-1|.|TRBJ2-2|.
TGCAGTGCTAGACGTACCGGGGAGCTGTTTTTT
CSARRTGELFF
>TRBV27|few|TRBJ2-1|TRBD1
TGTGCCAGCAGTTTAAGACAGGGGACGAATGAGCAGTTCTTC
CASSLRQGTNEQFF
>TRBV11-2|.|TRBJ2-5|TRBD1
TGTGCCAGCAGCTTAGTGACAGGGAAGGTGCAAGAGACCCAGTACTTC
CASSLVTGKVQETQYF
>TRBV6-5|.|TRBJ2-3|.
TGTGCCAGCAGGCCCCACAGGGTAATAACAGATACGCAGTATTTT
CASRPHRVITDTQYF
>TRBV27|.|TRBJ1-6|.
TGTGCTACTATGCGGCAGCCCGCGGGCGAATCACCCCTCCACTTT
CATMRQPAGESPLHF
>TRBV25-1|.|TRBJ2-7|TRBD1
TGTGCCAGCAGTGAATATGCGGGACAGGGGAAAGACGAGCAGTACTTC
CASSEYAGQGKDEQYF
>TRBV9|.|TRBJ1-2|TRBD1
TGTGCCAGCAGCGTAGACCCGGGGACAGGGATGATCGGCTACACCTTC
CASSVDPGTGMIGYTF
>TRBV30|.|TRBJ1-6|.
TGTGCCTGGAGTGTACTGGGAGGAGGGACTAATTCACCCCTCCACTTT
CAWSVLGGGTNSPLHF
>TRBV29-1|.|TRBJ1-1|TRBD1
TGCAGCGTGTACAGGGGCTCGGGGACTGAAGCTTTCTTT
CSVYRGSGTEAFF
>TRBV14|.|TRBJ2-7|TRBD2
TGTGCCAGCAGCCTGGCCGGACTAGCGGTTGAGCAGTACTTC
CASSLAGLAVEQYF
>TRBV5-1|.|TRBJ1-1|.
TGCGCCAGCAGCTTAGCCTTCATGAACACTGAAGCTTTCTTT
CASSLAFMNTEAFF
>TRBV2|few|TRBJ2-7|.
TGTGCCAGCAGTTTATACGAGCAGTACTTC
CASSLYEQYF
>TRBV6-6|once|TRBJ1-2|TRBD1
TGTGCCGACTCAGGGGGCTATAACTATGGCTACACCTTC
CADSGGYNYGYTF
>TRBV6-5|few|TRBJ1-1|TRBD1
TGTGCCAGCACTACCAGGGGGCGGGTCGCTGAAGCTTTCTTT
CASTTRGRVAEAFF
>TRBV15|.|TRBJ1-5|.
TGTGCCACCAGCAGCAGGGTCGAGCAGCCCCAGCATTTT
CATSSRVEQPQHF
>TRBV5-1|.|TRBJ2-3|TRBD2
TGCGCCAGCAGCAGAGCGGGGGGGCGAGATACGCAGTATTTT
CASSRAGGRDTQYF
>TRBV18|.|TRBJ1-2|.
TGTGCCAGCTCACCCTCCCTGGCCCAGGTGGGCTATGGCTACACCTTC
CASSPSLAQVGYGYTF
>TRBV28|.|TRBJ1-2|.
TGTGCCAGCAGTTTGGGGCCTAAGGACAGTCCCTATGGCTACACCTTC
CASSLGPKDSPYGYTF
>TRBV7-6|.|TRBJ2-6|TRBD1
TGTGCCAGCAGCACCGGGACAGGGGCCCTATCTGGGGCCAACGTCCTGACTTTC
CASSTGTGALSGANVLTF
>TRBV18|.|TRBJ2-5|.
TGTGCCAGCTCACCACCGAGTAGCGACCAAGAGACCCAGTACTTC
CASSPPSSDQETQYF
>TRBV7-2|.|TRBJ2-2|.
TGTGCCAGCAGCTTAGGGCAGATTAACACCGGGGAGCTGTTTTTT
CASSLGQINTGELFF
>TRBV15|.|TRBJ1-5|.
TGTGCCACCAGCTTACCAGGGGCTACTCAGCCCCAGCATTTT
CATSLPGATQPQHF
>TRBV7-2|.|TRBJ2-7|.
TGTGCCAGCAGCCCGAGGCTGGCTTACGAGCAGTACTTC
CASSPRLAYEQYF
>TRBV30|few|TRBJ1-1|.
TGTGCCTGGAGTGTAGGGGGGGGGAACACTGAAGCTTTCTTT
CAWSVGGGNTEAFF
>TRBV10-3|few|TRBJ1-5|.
TGTGCCATCAGTGAGTCGAGTACAGGTTTAGGCAATCAGCCCCAGCATTTT
CAISESSTGLGNQPQHF
>TRBV6-5|few|TRBJ1-5|.
TGTGCCAGCAGGAGACTGTTTGGCAATCAGCCCCAGCATTTT
CASRRLFGNQPQHF
>TRBV19|.|TRBJ1-6|TRBD1
TGTGCCAGTAGAATGGACAGGAGCTCCTATAATTCACCCCTCCACTTT
CASRMDRSSYNSPLHF
>TRBV6-1|few|TRBJ2-2|TRBD1
TGTGCCAGTAGACAGGGAAGGGACACCGGGGAGCTGTTTTTT
CASRQGRDTGELFF
>TRBV6-1|.|TRBJ2-3|.
TGTGCCAGCTGGCGGCGCACAGATACGCAGTATTTT
CASWRRTDTQYF
>TRBV12-5|.|TRBJ2-7|.
TGTGCTAGTGCCCCCGCGGGTGGGTACGAGCAGTACTTC
CASAPAGGYEQYF
>TRBV7-2|few|TRBJ2-7|.
TGTGCCAGCAGCTTGTCTCCTCGTCCGTCCTACGAGCAGTACTTC
CASSLSPRPSYEQYF
>TRBV9|.|TRBJ2-3|TRBD2
TGTGCCAGCAGCGTAGTGCCGAGCGGGGGGGCGGGGGATACGCAGTATTTT
CASSVVPSGGAGDTQYF
>TRBV7-3|few|TRBJ1-1|TRBD1
TGTGCCAGCAGCTCAGGGGGGAGCACTGAAGCTTTCTTT
CASSSGGSTEAFF
>TRBV25-1|.|TRBJ1-5|TRBD1
TGTGCCACCAAGGACAGGGGCCTACGGGGGTATCAGCCCCAGCATTTT
CATKDRGLRGYQPQHF
>TRBV5-1|.|TRBJ1-4|.
TGCGCCAGCAGCCGGACAGTAACGCGTAATGAAAAACTGTTTTTT
CASSRTVTRNEKLFF
>TRBV30|.|TRBJ1-2|.
TGTGCCCTCTTGGGGGGGGAGAGGGACTATGGCTACACCTTC
CALLGGERDYGYTF